This T cell receptor beta chain was sequenced during a study of T-cell memory formation after mild COVID-19. Findings and caveats of the study: Some SARS-CoV-2-responding clones were already detected in memory before infection.

5'RACE with constant-segment primers built TCRalpha and TCRbeta cDNA libraries with UMIs. Each CDR3 protein gets one entry after TCRdb re-called the 5' RACE reads with MiXCR. The data contain almost 250,000 distinct CDR3 sequences, 15% of them singletons. As to this clonotype: The antigen is not known.

Germline values: CDR1 MNHNY, CDR2 SVGAGI (reference sequence). There are 15 residues in the CDR3. Trimming removed 2 bases from V and 0 bases from J, with 9 bases in between. Sequencing was carried out using PBMCs or a T cell subset sorted from them (not recorded which). The chain employs TRBV6-6 and TRBJ2-3, with D unresolved. The TCR comes from an adult woman who had mild COVID-19 (a few samples of this study predate the infection). Cell type and time point are not known. The chain's CDR3 is CASSYDRSSTDTQYF. Written as DNA, the CDR3 is TGTGCCAGCAGTTACGACCGTTCTAGCACAGATACGCAGTATTTT.